The 32 T cell receptor beta chains in this list originate from one sample, sequenced in a study of vaccination effects on CD4 cells after COVID-19. Libraries were prepared by immunoSEQ multiplex PCR; TCRdb keeps only in-frame clonotypes and omits some of them. The table lists under 65,000 clones, under 80% of them singletons. No antigen has been identified for these receptors. Within the ViraFEST assay, antigen-specific CD4+ T cells underwent expansion with viral peptide pools prior to sequencing. After roughly 9 days in culture, the CD4+ T cells were isolated. This person's SARS-CoV-2 infection, confirmed by PCR, occurred between March and December 2020. The sequenced sample was CD4+ T cells from PBMCs cultured with HIV peptides, obtained before COVID-19 vaccination. Subset: HIV-1 Nef peptide pool negative control/reference culture. These receptors were collected from a human donor who had a prior SARS-CoV-2 infection.

V is TRBV5-4 and J is TRBJ1-2, with D perhaps matching TRBD1 (5 bases). V lost 0 bases and J lost 7, with 16 bases in between. This CDR3 comprises 15 residues. The germline V gene encodes CDR1 SGHNT and CDR2 YYREEE (reference sequence). CDR3 in amino acids: CASSLAWGIGSGYTF. The CDR3 nucleotides are TGTGCCAGCAGCTTGGCCTGGGGGATCGGCTCTGGCTACACCTTC.

This chain links TRBV2 with TRBJ1-1, with a weak D call TRBD1 (5 bases). V was cut by 0 bases and J by 0 bases, with 11 bases left in between. The CDR3 has 16 amino acids. CDR1 and CDR2 from the germline V gene are SNHLY and FYNNEI. The CDR3 spells CASSEAGGVLNTEAFF. DNA for the CDR3: TGTGCCAGCAGTGAAGCGGGAGGGGTGTTGAACACTGAAGCTTTCTTT.

This clone was recorded a few times. V gene TRBV28 combines with J gene TRBJ2-7, with 15 bases aligning to TRBD2. CDR1 is MDHEN and CDR2 is SYDVKM in the germline V gene. V trimming: 6 bases; J trimming: 10 bases; junction bases outside the gene matches: 10. CDR3 length: 15 amino acids. The CDR3, as DNA: TGTGCCAGCAGCCCTCTGGGACTAGCGGGAGGCAGACAGTACTTC. It encodes CASSPLGLAGGRQYF.

This chain links TRBV5-4 with TRBJ2-2; no clear D. This CDR3 has 13 amino acids. Germline values: CDR1 SGHNT, CDR2 YYREEE (reference sequence). V dropped 4 bases and J dropped 6 bases, with 10 bases sitting between them. The DNA of the CDR3 is TGTGCCAGCAGCAGAAGGGAAGCCGGGGAGCTGTTTTTT. Translation: CASSRREAGELFF.

This sequence joins TRBV14 and TRBJ2-2; weak D call: TRBD2 (7 bases). This CDR3 comprises 13 residues. Per germline, CDR1 SGHDN and CDR2 FVKESK. Trimming stripped 3 bases from V and 6 bases from J, with 8 bases between. This CDR3 is CASSQRGPGELFF. CDR3 in DNA: TGTGCCAGCAGCCAGCGGGGGCCCGGGGAGCTGTTTTTT.

The genes are TRBV7-2 and TRBJ1-1; weak D call: TRBD1 (6 bases). This CDR3 is built from 15 residues. The germline gives CDR1 SGHTA, CDR2 FQGNSA. V gave up 1 base and J gave up 3 bases, with 12 bases separating them. CDR3 coding DNA: TGTGCCAGCAGCTTAGTAGGGGGGGCCGACACTGAAGCTTTCTTT. Translation gives CASSLVGGADTEAFF.

The genes are TRBV7-3 and TRBJ2-5; TRBD2 aligns across 8 bases. V dropped 2 bases and J dropped 1; count of bases not matched to a gene: 6. Looked up from germline, CDR1 is SGHTA and CDR2 is FQGTGA. The CDR3 runs 16 residues. The DNA for the CDR3 is TGTGCCAGCAGCTTAGGGGTAGCGGGGAGCCAAGAGACCCAGTACTTC. Translating it yields CASSLGVAGSQETQYF.

The rearrangement links TRBV7-8 to TRBJ2-2, with TRBD2 matching over 7 bases. Trimming removed 3 bases from V and 4 bases from J; junction bases left unmatched: 5. Germline lookup yields CDR1 SGHVS and CDR2 FQNEAQ. CDR3 length: 15 residues. The CDR3 protein is CASSFRLAATGELFF. The CDR3 DNA reads TGTGCCAGCAGCTTTAGGCTAGCGGCCACCGGGGAGCTGTTTTTT.

The chain has TRBV18 and TRBJ2-1, with 8 nucleotides matching TRBD2. There are 15 residues in the CDR3. The germline V gene encodes CDR1 KGHSH and CDR2 LQKENI. Trimming at V came to 1 base and at J to 9 bases, leaving 8 bases not matched to a gene. CDR3 loop: CASSPRVAGIVEQFF. The CDR3 DNA is TGTGCCAGCTCACCACGGGTAGCGGGGATTGTTGAGCAGTTCTTC.

This clone was seen once. The chain has TRBV5-1 and TRBJ1-1; no definite D call. CDR3 length: 15 residues. Trimming cost V 0 bases and J 2 bases, with 11 bases left between them. Germline loops: CDR1 SGHRS, CDR2 YFSETQ. Written as DNA, the CDR3 is TGCGCCAGCAGCTTGGTAGGGCAGTCAAACACTGAAGCTTTCTTT. It yields the protein CASSLVGQSNTEAFF. Together with reference TRBV5-1 and TRBJ1-1, the CDR3 gives the full variable domain: KAGVTQTPRYLIKTRGQQVTLSCSPISGHRSVSWYQQTPGQGLQFLFEYFSETQRNKGNFPGRFSGRQFSNSRSEMNVSTLELGDSALYLCASSLVGQSNTEAFFGQGTRLTVV.

The chain has TRBV2 and TRBJ1-5, with D unclear. Germline V gives CDR1 SNHLY, CDR2 FYNNEI. CDR3 length: 15 amino acids. V gave up 4 bases and J gave up 2 bases, with 12 bases separating them. CDR3: CASSGGNKGNQPQHF. CDR3 DNA sequence: TGTGCCAGCAGTGGGGGAAACAAGGGCAATCAGCCCCAGCATTTT.

The chain is built from TRBV4-3 and TRBJ2-5, with 15 bases that match TRBD2. CDR1 is LGHNA and CDR2 is YSLEER in the germline V gene. The CDR3 spans 17 residues. Trimming took 9 bases from V and 5 from J; bases not matched to a gene: 13. CDR3 sequence (DNA): TGCGCCAGTTGGACTAGCGGGAGGGCCCTTAGGGGGGAGACCCAGTACTTC. Amino acid sequence: CASWTSGRALRGETQYF.

This chain joins TRBV5-1 and TRBJ2-3, with a possible D match to TRBD2 (5 bases). V gave up 5 bases and J gave up 1 base, with 8 bases separating them. This CDR3 is built from 13 residues. Per the germline V gene, CDR1 is SGHRS and CDR2 is YFSETQ. Here the CDR3 reads CASRGEGTDTQYF. CDR3 DNA sequence: TGCGCCAGCAGGGGAGAGGGCACAGATACGCAGTATTTT.

The chain uses TRBV27 and TRBJ2-3; TRBD2 aligns across 10 bases. This CDR3 is built from 16 residues. Trimming took 7 bases from V and 1 from J; bases not matched to a gene: 8. Germline CDR1 MNHEY, CDR2 SMNVEV (reference sequence). The CDR3 bases are TGTGCCAGCAACCTATTGGGGACTAGCGGCACAGATACGCAGTATTTT. As protein: CASNLLGTSGTDTQYF.

The chain uses TRBV10-3 and TRBJ2-7, with 8 nucleotides matching TRBD1. Trimming took 4 bases from V and 7 from J; bases not matched to a gene: 9. This CDR3 contains 14 residues. Germline-derived CDR1 and CDR2 are ENHRY and SYGVKD. As DNA, the CDR3 is TGTGCCATCAGTGGGGGGGCCAGGGGGCTTGAGCAGTACTTC. Protein product: CAISGGARGLEQYF.

The chain combines TRBV5-1 with TRBJ2-7; TRBD2 matches 10 bases. This CDR3 has 15 residues. The junction had 5 bases not matched to a gene; V was cut back by 2 bases and J by 3 bases. From germline, CDR1 is SGHRS and CDR2 YFSETQ. The CDR3 nucleotides are TGCGCCAGCAGCTTCCTACTAGCGGGGAGCTACGAGCAGTACTTC. It specifies CASSFLLAGSYEQYF.

The rearrangement joins TRBV5-1 to TRBJ2-7; the D gene could be TRBD1 or TRBD2 (5 bases each). The CDR3 totals 16 residues. Germline V gene data show CDR1 as SGHRS and CDR2 as YFSETQ. V gave up 4 bases and J gave up 6 bases, with 23 bases separating them. The CDR3 DNA reads as TGCGCCAGCAGCACCGGGACGGACCTCTTTTTTGGCGAGCAGTACTTC. Residues: CASSTGTDLFFGEQYF.

This clone showed up just a few times. The CDR3 DNA reads TGTGCCTGGAGTGGAGAAGGGTACTATGGCTACACCTTC. This sequence encodes CAWSGEGYYGYTF. The V and J genes are TRBV30 and TRBJ1-2; no firm D call. This CDR3 has 13 residues. Germline-derived CDR1 and CDR2 are GTSNPN and SVGIG (reference sequence). V lost 1 base to trimming and J lost 3 bases, with 9 bases between them.

J is TRBJ1-5 and V is TRBV2, with D possibly TRBD1 on 5 matching bases. V was clipped by 3 bases and J by 0 bases, with 6 bases between them. Germline V gives CDR1 SNHLY, CDR2 FYNNEI. CDR3 size: 14 residues. DNA for the CDR3: TGTGCCAGCAGTGAGACAGATAGCAATCAGCCCCAGCATTTT. It specifies CASSETDSNQPQHF. The full variable domain, completed using reference TRBV2 and TRBJ1-5, is EPEVTQTPSHQVTQMGQEVILRCVPISNHLYFYWYRQILGQKVEFLVSFYNNEISEKSEIFDDQFSVERPDGSNFTLKIRSTKLEDSAMYFCASSETDSNQPQHFGDGTRLSIL.

J is TRBJ2-2 and V is TRBV7-3; tentative D call: TRBD1 (6 bases). The CDR3 runs 18 residues. Trimming removed 0 bases from V and 7 bases from J, with 21 bases in between. Germline V gives CDR1 SGHTA, CDR2 FQGTGA. CDR3 sequence: CASSLTRGMRGTRGELFF. DNA of the CDR3: TGTGCCAGCAGCTTAACGCGAGGAATGAGGGGGACGCGCGGGGAGCTGTTTTTT. The full variable domain, rest sourced from reference TRBV7-3 and TRBJ2-2, is GAGVSQTPSNKVTEKGKYVELRCDPISGHTALYWYRQSLGQGPEFLIYFQGTGAADDSGLPNDRFFAVRPEGSVSTLKIQRTERGDSAVYLCASSLTRGMRGTRGELFFGEGSRLTVL.

CDR3 region: CASSSWGGRNTEAFF. Here the CDR3 DNA reads TGTGCCAGCAGCTCCTGGGGCGGGAGGAACACTGAAGCTTTCTTT. The chain couples TRBV7-9 to TRBJ1-1; possible D gene TRBD1, 5 bases. The germline CDR1 and CDR2 sequences are SEHNR and FQNEAQ (reference sequence). The CDR3 consists of 15 residues. Trimming cost V 4 bases and J 1 base, with 13 bases left between them.

The V gene is TRBV18, the J gene TRBJ1-4; a weak D match, TRBD1 (5 bases). The germline CDR1 and CDR2 sequences are KGHSH and LQKENI. V lost 2 bases, J lost 4 bases, and 14 bases lay in between. The CDR3 totals 16 residues. CDR3 DNA sequence: TGTGCCAGCTCACCAATCTCAGGGACCTTTAATGAAAAACTGTTTTTT. It specifies CASSPISGTFNEKLFF. Combining the CDR3 with reference TRBV18 and TRBJ1-4 gives the whole variable domain NAGVMQNPRHLVRRRGQEARLRCSPMKGHSHVYWYRQLPEEGLKFMVYLQKENIIDESGMPKERFSAEFPKEGPSILRIQQVVRGDSAAYFCASSPISGTFNEKLFFGSGTQLSVL.

The chain has TRBV10-3 and TRBJ2-7, with 11 bases that match TRBD2. This CDR3 region has 14 residues. Germline loops: CDR1 ENHRY, CDR2 SYGVKD. J lost 8 bases, V lost 6 bases, and 9 bases had no gene match. The DNA of the CDR3 is TGTGCCATCAGCGATAGCGGGGGGGCTATGAAGCAGTACTTC. Protein: CAISDSGGAMKQYF.

In nucleotides, the CDR3 is TGCGCCAGCAGCTCCTCCGGGACAGGGTCAGATACGCAGTATTTT. The encoded protein is CASSSSGTGSDTQYF. V and J are TRBV5-1 and TRBJ2-3, with TRBD1 matching 9 bases. The V gene's germline CDR1 is SGHRS and CDR2 YFSETQ. V dropped 3 bases and J dropped 4; count of bases not matched to a gene: 6. The CDR3 runs to 15 residues.

This chain uses TRBV5-1 with TRBJ2-6; D unresolved. This CDR3 has 15 amino acids. Per germline, CDR1 SGHRS and CDR2 YFSETQ. Trimming took off 2 bases at V and 1 base at J, with 7 bases between the two ends. The CDR3 loop is CASSLTASGANVLTF. The CDR3 DNA reads TGCGCCAGCAGCTTAACGGCGTCTGGGGCCAACGTCCTGACTTTC.

This sequence joins TRBV18 and TRBJ2-5; D remains unclear. The ends were cut back, 0 bases at V and 5 bases at J, with 7 bases in the middle. Germline CDR1 KGHSH, CDR2 LQKENI. This CDR3 spans 13 amino acids. This chain's CDR3 is CASSPPSLETQYF. For the CDR3, the DNA is TGTGCCAGCTCACCACCGTCGCTCGAGACCCAGTACTTC.

This sequence joins TRBV2 and TRBJ2-5, with D uncertain. The V end lost 1 base, the J end lost 7 bases, and 10 bases lay between the germline ends. Germline V gene data show CDR1 as SNHLY and CDR2 as FYNNEI. There are 13 residues in the CDR3. The CDR3: CASSEDLPGTQYF. Here the CDR3 DNA reads TGTGCCAGCAGTGAAGACTTACCTGGGACCCAGTACTTC.

The gene calls are TRBV4-1 and TRBJ1-3; 7 bases are a match to TRBD1. The V gene end was trimmed by 0 bases and the J gene end by 7 bases; junction bases not matched to a gene: 15. This CDR3 is 18 amino acids long. CDR1 is MGHRA, CDR2 YSYEKL, per germline. CDR3 amino acids: CASSQDGRRRQGLNTIYF. The DNA of the CDR3 is TGCGCCAGCAGCCAAGATGGGCGGCGGAGACAGGGTCTCAACACCATATATTTT.

V usage is TRBV18 and J usage is TRBJ2-5, with 7 bases fitting TRBD1. Germline CDR1 KGHSH, CDR2 LQKENI. After removal of 5 bases from V and 4 bases from J, the junction contained 4 bases not matched to a gene. This CDR3 is 13 amino acids long. The CDR3 nucleotides are TGTGCCAGCTCATACGACAGGGTAGAGACCCAGTACTTC. Protein sequence: CASSYDRVETQYF.

The chain employs TRBV19 and TRBJ2-5; D tentatively fits TRBD1 or TRBD2 (5 bases each). From germline, CDR1 is LNHDA and CDR2 SQIVND (reference sequence). The CDR3 has 15 residues. The V end was cut by 8 bases, the J end by 7 bases, with 23 bases between. The CDR3 here is CASRGPWQPRWTQYF. DNA for the CDR3: TGTGCCAGTCGGGGCCCGTGGCAGCCGAGATGGACCCAGTACTTC.

The chain employs TRBV19 and TRBJ2-7; the match to TRBD1 covers 7 bases. Germline CDR1 reads LNHDA; CDR2 reads SQIVND (reference sequence). J lost 0 bases, V lost 4 bases, and 6 bases had no gene match. The CDR3 runs 15 residues. CDR3 in DNA: TGTGCCAGTAGTAAAACAGGGGATAGCTCCTACGAGCAGTACTTC. Its protein product is CASSKTGDSSYEQYF.

V and J are TRBV5-4 and TRBJ2-5; 12 positions agree with TRBD2. The CDR3 spans 18 residues. Germline loops: CDR1 SGHNT, CDR2 YYREEE (reference sequence). J was trimmed by 4 bases and V by 5 bases; bases with no gene match: 15. CDR3 amino acids: CASSQAGTSGSGVETQYF. In DNA form, the CDR3 reads TGTGCCAGCAGTCAAGCAGGGACTAGCGGGTCGGGGGTAGAGACCCAGTACTTC.